This record covers a single T cell receptor beta chain. Profiled with immunoSEQ multiplex PCR; TCRdb holds only in-frame clones, not every one. The table records about 75,000 clones, approximately 80% of them present only once. These data originate in a study of cytomegalovirus exposure and HLA in healthy donors. Study-level background: The same platform was used for the 130 or so validation repertoires as for the roughly 730 first-cohort repertoires, as reported in a later analysis.

Germline CDR1 is SGHRS and CDR2 is YFSETQ. The CDR3 covers 16 residues. The V and J ends lost 0 bases and 7 bases respectively, with 19 bases between them. The clonotype comes from a man aged 30 to 39 in good health and CMV-seronegative. This chain uses TRBV5-1 with TRBJ1-2; D is undetermined. The sample taken for sequencing was PBMCs. The CDR3 is CASSLGGDTRVGGYTF. For the CDR3, the DNA is TGCGCCAGCAGCTTGGGGGGAGACACAAGAGTCGGTGGCTACACCTTC.